This TCR beta chain is from a study of blood T cell repertoires in COVID-19. Overall study context: COVID-19 samples, acute and convalescent, were from the United States, Italy and Spain. T cells, B-cell-depleted T cells, or PBMCs supplied cDNA or gDNA.

Methods used by the authors: Amplification of reference gene primers was used by the study to estimate nucleated cell counts. TCRdb's table, derived via immunoSEQ multiplex PCR, lists solely in-frame clones and lacks some. V and J calls plus clone size are reproduced from that table; the DNA served to infer D and trimming. The data hold some 150,000 clones, with approximately 84% observed a single time. V lost 3 bases and J lost 8, with 10 bases in between. The CDR3 contains 13 residues. Germline V gene data show CDR1 as LNHDA and CDR2 as SQIVND (reference sequence). The rearrangement uses TRBV19 and TRBJ1-4; possible D gene TRBD1, 5 bases. The TCR comes from an elderly woman with acute or convalescent COVID-19. The source material was peripheral blood. In nucleotides, the CDR3 is TGTGCCAGTAGTATGGGGCCCAACGAAAAACTGTTTTTT. Amino acid sequence: CASSMGPNEKLFF.